These 30 T cell receptor beta chains share one sample of origin, sequenced in a study of blood T cell repertoires in COVID-19. TCRdb keeps only in-frame clones here, not all; method: immunoSEQ multiplex PCR. The table records tens of thousands of clones, about nine tenths of them present only once. The sample consisted of peripheral blood. The receptors stem from a human donor with active COVID-19. The donor label of this sample is uncertain.

The chain couples TRBV29-1 to TRBJ2-3, with 8 bases fitting TRBD2. The CDR3 has 12 amino acids. CDR1 is SQVTM, CDR2 ANQGSEA, per germline. V shed 1 base and J 11 bases; nucleotides not matched to a gene: 5. DNA of the CDR3: TGCAGCGTTGAAGGGAACGCGGGGGGGCAGTATTTT. Protein: CSVEGNAGGQYF.

This clone was seen only once. The chain couples TRBV3-1 (or the pseudogene TRBV3-2) to TRBJ1-1; TRBD1 is a possible D gene (6 bases). The CDR3 consists of 15 residues. V was pared by 3 bases and J by 4 bases, with 15 bases between. Germline V gene data show CDR1 as LGHDT and CDR2 as YNNKEL (reference sequence). Written as DNA, the CDR3 is TGTGCCAGCAGCCATCAGGGGAGTATGGGCACTGAAGCTTTCTTT. Its translation is CASSHQGSMGTEAFF.

The genes are TRBV7-2 and TRBJ2-3; 11 bases are a match to TRBD2. The CDR3 extends over 18 amino acids. From germline, CDR1 is SGHTA and CDR2 FQGNSA. The trim removed 5 bases at V and 4 bases at J, leaving 14 bases unmatched. The chain's CDR3 is CASSPLGLAGGSPDTQYF. The DNA of the CDR3 is TGTGCCAGCAGCCCGCTCGGACTAGCGGGTGGATCCCCAGATACGCAGTATTTT.

This rearrangement joins TRBV4-3 to TRBJ1-5, with D hard to call. This CDR3 region has 16 residues. Germline assignment: CDR1 LGHNA and CDR2 YSLEER. V lost 0 bases and J lost 3, with 12 bases in between. The CDR3 region has the DNA TGCGCCAGCAGCCAAGACAGGTTTACCGACAATCAGCCCCAGCATTTT. This translates into CASSQDRFTDNQPQHF.

The gene calls are TRBV6-5 and TRBJ2-3; D might be TRBD2 (6 bases). The CDR3 is 15 amino acids. In germline, CDR1 is MNHEY, CDR2 SVGAGI. Trimming pared 1 base from V and 2 bases from J, leaving 10 bases between. The DNA for the CDR3 is TGTGCCAGCAGTTACTTGGAGGGATACACAGATACGCAGTATTTT. Translated, it gives CASSYLEGYTDTQYF.

In regard to this clone: Other DNA sequences within the sample encode an identical CDR3. V and J are TRBV20-1 and TRBJ1-5, with a weak D call TRBD1 (5 bases). CDR1 is DFQATT and CDR2 is SNEGSKA in the germline V gene (reference sequence). The CDR3 contains 13 residues. V lost 3 bases and J lost 3, with 9 bases in between. CDR3 region: CSASQGTNQPQHF. DNA of the CDR3: TGCAGTGCTAGTCAGGGTACCAATCAGCCCCAGCATTTT.

V usage is TRBV4-1 and J usage is TRBJ1-2; 7 bases line up with TRBD1. The CDR3 has 14 residues. The J segment lost 6 bases and the V segment lost 3 bases, leaving 7 bases of the junction unmatched. Germline CDR1 is MGHRA and CDR2 is YSYEKL. CDR3 DNA sequence: TGCGCCAGCAGCCATGTCGGGACAGACAATGGCTACACCTTC. The encoded protein is CASSHVGTDNGYTF.

The V and J genes are TRBV14 and TRBJ2-3; D ambiguous. Between the trimmed V and J ends, which lost 4 bases and 1 base, there was a span of 9 bases. Per the germline V gene, CDR1 is SGHDN and CDR2 is FVKESK. The CDR3 is 14 amino acids. This CDR3 reads CASSPPGRTDTQYF. The CDR3 bases are TGTGCCAGCAGCCCTCCCGGTCGCACAGATACGCAGTATTTT. Full variable domain (missing parts from reference TRBV14 and TRBJ2-3): EAGVTQFPSHSVIEKGQTVTLRCDPISGHDNLYWYRRVMGKEIKFLLHFVKESKQDESGMPNNRFLAERTGGTYSTLKVQPAELEDSGVYFCASSPPGRTDTQYFGPGTRLTVL.

The chain combines TRBV5-5 with TRBJ1-2; 11 nucleotides match TRBD1. The ends lost 2 bases at V and 5 bases at J; junction bases unmatched: 5. CDR1 and CDR2 (germline): SGHKS, YYEKEE (reference sequence). The CDR3 totals 15 residues. CDR3 protein: CASSFRDRGTYGYTF. The CDR3 DNA is TGTGCCAGCAGCTTCCGGGACAGGGGGACATATGGCTACACCTTC.

The genes are TRBV19 and TRBJ1-3, with 7 bases matching TRBD1. CDR1 and CDR2 from the germline V gene are LNHDA and SQIVND (reference sequence). This CDR3 has 14 amino acids. Trimming took 5 bases from V and 8 from J; bases not matched to a gene: 9. CDR3 amino acids: CASSPTGVRDTIYF. The CDR3 DNA reads TGTGCCAGTAGTCCAACAGGGGTCAGGGACACCATATATTTT.

This chain links TRBV2 with TRBJ2-3; D might be TRBD2 (5 bases). CDR3 length: 15 amino acids. Per germline, CDR1 SNHLY and CDR2 FYNNEI. Trimming took off 4 bases at V and 0 bases at J, with 11 bases between the two ends. CDR3 coding DNA: TGTGCCAGCAGTGGTACGGGGATTAGCACAGATACGCAGTATTTT. Translation: CASSGTGISTDTQYF. Drawing the rest from reference TRBV2 and TRBJ2-3, the complete variable domain is EPEVTQTPSHQVTQMGQEVILRCVPISNHLYFYWYRQILGQKVEFLVSFYNNEISEKSEIFDDQFSVERPDGSNFTLKIRSTKLEDSAMYFCASSGTGISTDTQYFGPGTRLTVL.

This rearrangement joins TRBV4-3 to TRBJ2-2; 8 bases match TRBD2. The ends lost 3 bases at V and 4 bases at J; junction bases unmatched: 16. Per the germline V gene, CDR1 is LGHNA and CDR2 is YSLEER. The CDR3 has 19 amino acids. The CDR3 bases are TGCGCCAGCAGCCACGACTACTTGCACAGCGGGGGCCGCACCGGGGAGCTGTTTTTT. Its translation is CASSHDYLHSGGRTGELFF.

The CDR3 DNA reads TGTGCCAGCAGCTCACAGAGTAGAGGCGGGACAGGGATTCATGAGCAGTTCTTC. This translates into CASSSQSRGGTGIHEQFF. V and J are TRBV7-3 and TRBJ2-1; 9 bases map to TRBD1. The CDR3 sequence is 18 residues long. CDR1 and CDR2 (germline): SGHTA, FQGTGA. V gave up 4 bases and J gave up 8 bases; unmatched junction bases: 18.

The chain is built from TRBV7-9 and TRBJ1-1, with 7 bases fitting TRBD1. V dropped 4 bases and J dropped 3; count of bases not matched to a gene: 11. CDR1 is SEHNR and CDR2 is FQNEAQ in the germline V gene (reference sequence). The CDR3 covers 16 residues. CDR3 sequence: CASSSDRELWDTEAFF. The CDR3, as DNA: TGTGCCAGCAGCTCTGACAGGGAACTCTGGGACACTGAAGCTTTCTTT.

Regarding this clone: The limits of the CDR3 on the DNA are not certain, so only TCRdb's listed CDR3 is given. V is TRBV6-2 or TRBV6-3 and J is TRBJ2-1; no DNA check was done on the table's D call, TRBD2. The CDR3 has 16 residues if both end residues are counted. Germline CDR1 and CDR2: MNHEY and SVGEGT. CDR3 sequence: CASSSSLALDYNEQFF.

This chain connects TRBV6-2 or TRBV6-3 to TRBJ2-1; D perhaps matches TRBD2 (7 bases). CDR3 length: 16 amino acids. Trimming stripped 2 bases from V and 5 bases from J, with 16 bases between. Germline loops: CDR1 MNHEY, CDR2 SVGEGT. CDR3 protein: CASSYRSGGLDNEQFF. In nucleotides, the CDR3 is TGTGCCAGCAGTTACCGATCCGGGGGGCTGGACAATGAGCAGTTCTTC.

Remarks on this clone: Other DNA sequences of this sample code for an identical CDR3. V gene TRBV7-2 combines with J gene TRBJ2-1; 9 bases match TRBD2. The germline CDR1 and CDR2 sequences are SGHTA and FQGNSA. Losses at the gene ends were 6 bases for V and 4 bases for J; bases not matched to a gene: 7. This CDR3 region has 15 residues. The CDR3 protein is CASSSSGGPYNEQFF. DNA for the CDR3: TGTGCCAGCAGTTCCAGCGGGGGGCCGTACAATGAGCAGTTCTTC. The variable domain in full, with the rest retrieved from reference TRBV7-2 and TRBJ2-1, is GAGVSQSPSNKVTEKGKDVELRCDPISGHTALYWYRQSLGQGLEFLIYFQGNSAPDKSGLPSDRFSAERTGGSVSTLTIQRTQQEDSAVYLCASSSSGGPYNEQFFGPGTRLTVL.

The chain joins TRBV2 to TRBJ2-1; D gene ambiguous. The CDR3 loop spans 10 amino acids. With 5 bases removed from V and 6 bases from J, the gap between germline ends came to 2 bases. Germline lookup yields CDR1 SNHLY and CDR2 FYNNEI. In nucleotides, the CDR3 is TGTGCCAGCAGTCTCAATGAGCAGTTCTTC. This sequence encodes CASSLNEQFF.

The genes are TRBV7-2 and TRBJ1-3; D might be TRBD1 (6 bases). This CDR3 comprises 14 residues. V was trimmed by 5 bases and J by 8 bases, leaving 16 bases between them. Germline assignment: CDR1 SGHTA and CDR2 FQGNSA. CDR3 region: CASSARGQIDTIYF. The DNA of the CDR3 is TGTGCCAGCAGCGCGCGGGGGCAGATAGACACCATATATTTT.

The J gene is TRBJ1-5, the V gene TRBV19; 7 bases line up with TRBD1. The germline gives CDR1 LNHDA, CDR2 SQIVND (reference sequence). V lost 1 base, J lost 4 bases, and 4 bases stayed unmatched. CDR3 length: 15 residues. Written as DNA, the CDR3 is TGTGCCAGTAGTATAGGCGGGACAGCTAATCAGCCCCAGCATTTT. Its translation: CASSIGGTANQPQHF.

As to this clone: A read error may account for a junction end that differs from germline. The V gene is TRBV11-2, the J gene TRBJ2-1; 8 bases are a match to TRBD1. The CDR3 is 16 residues long. The germline gives CDR1 SGHAT, CDR2 FQNNGV. The DNA of the CDR3 is TGCGCCAGCACCCTTTACAGGACAGGGCTATCAGATGAGCAGTTCTTC. Translating it yields CASTLYRTGLSDEQFF.

CDR3 in DNA: TGCAGCGCAAAATATCACACAGGGGGCACGGATTCACCCCTCCACTTT. It specifies CSAKYHTGGTDSPLHF. The chain carries TRBV29-1 and TRBJ1-6; 9 nucleotides align to TRBD1. The CDR3 consists of 16 residues. Germline assignment: CDR1 SQVTM and CDR2 ANQGSEA. Trimming took 7 bases from V and 8 from J; bases not matched to a gene: 15.

The chain links TRBV7-2 to TRBJ2-3, with D maybe TRBD2 (5 bases). This CDR3 is built from 14 residues. Germline V CDR1 and CDR2: SGHTA, FQGNSA. V shed 1 base and J shed 3 bases, with 8 bases lying between them. For the CDR3, the DNA is TGTGCCAGCAGCTTAGTCCGGGGAACAGATACGCAGTATTTT. Its protein is CASSLVRGTDTQYF.

The chain couples TRBV12-3 or TRBV12-4 to TRBJ1-2; possibly TRBD1 for D (6 bases). The CDR3 extends over 12 amino acids. V shed 3 bases and J shed 7 bases, with 9 bases lying between them. The DNA of the CDR3 is TGTGCCAGCAGTTTGAGAGGGGGTGGCTACACCTTC. It codes for CASSLRGGGYTF.

This chain joins TRBV10-3 and TRBJ1-2; D is possibly TRBD1 (6 bases). The V end was cut by 6 bases, the J end by 4 bases, with 15 bases between. Germline lookup yields CDR1 ENHRY and CDR2 SYGVKD. CDR3 size: 14 residues. CDR3 in amino acids: CAIRVMTGGYGYTF. In nucleotides, the CDR3 is TGTGCCATCAGAGTAATGACAGGTGGCTATGGCTACACCTTC.

This rearrangement joins TRBV10-3 to TRBJ2-1; 12 bases match TRBD2. V lost 3 bases to trimming and J lost 1 base; unmatched junction nucleotides: 16. CDR3 size: 21 residues. From germline, CDR1 is ENHRY and CDR2 SYGVKD. CDR3 sequence: CAISEFRASGGDYSSYNEQFF. In DNA, the CDR3 is TGTGCCATCAGTGAATTTAGGGCTAGCGGGGGGGACTACTCGTCCTACAATGAGCAGTTCTTC.

This clone occurred once. The chain is built from TRBV7-8 and TRBJ2-3; no reliable D call. The CDR3 sequence is 13 residues long. Trimming took off 1 base at V and 6 bases at J, with 8 bases between the two ends. Germline lookup yields CDR1 SGHVS and CDR2 FQNEAQ. CDR3 sequence (DNA): TGTGCCAGCAGCTTAGGCGCTATCGATACGCAGTATTTT. This codes for CASSLGAIDTQYF.

This chain uses TRBV6-5 with TRBJ2-5; D not resolved. Germline V lookup: CDR1 MNHEY, CDR2 SVGAGI. CDR3 length equals 14 residues. V was clipped by 7 bases and J by 1 base, with 13 bases between them. CDR3 loop: CASNSEPVQETQYF. CDR3 DNA: TGTGCCAGCAATTCCGAGCCGGTCCAAGAGACCCAGTACTTC.

This chain connects TRBV2 to TRBJ1-2; 7 bases map to TRBD1. V gave up 5 bases and J gave up 4 bases; unmatched junction bases: 7. CDR3 length: 14 amino acids. CDR1 and CDR2 (germline): SNHLY, FYNNEI. The CDR3 DNA is TGTGCCAGCAGTACAGGGGATGCGGCCTATGGCTACACCTTC. It codes for CASSTGDAAYGYTF.

The V call is TRBV19, the J call TRBJ1-2; the match to TRBD1 covers 9 bases. The V and J ends lost 7 bases and 3 bases, in that order; junction bases with no gene match: 12. Per germline, CDR1 LNHDA and CDR2 SQIVND (reference sequence). The CDR3 length is 16 residues. The CDR3 DNA follows: TGTGCCAGTACGCTTAGATCCGGGACAGGGCACTATGGCTACACCTTC. It translates to CASTLRSGTGHYGYTF. The variable domain in full, with the rest retrieved from reference TRBV19 and TRBJ1-2, is DGGITQSPKYLFRKEGQNVTLSCEQNLNHDAMYWYRQDPGQGLRLIYYSQIVNDFQKGDIAEGYSVSREKKESFPLTVTSAQKNPTAFYLCASTLRSGTGHYGYTFGSGTRLTVV.